The 25 T cell receptor beta chains below all came from one sample that was sequenced in a study of blood T cell repertoires in COVID-19. Data came from immunoSEQ multiplex PCR; TCRdb stores just in-frame clones and leaves some out. The table shows about 230,000 clones, with approximately 84% occurring only once. Sequenced material: peripheral blood. The receptors derive from a man between 50 and 59 years old with COVID-19, enrolled during active disease.

V and J are TRBV7-9 and TRBJ2-7; TRBD2 might be the D (6 bases). CDR1 and CDR2 from the germline V gene are SEHNR and FQNEAQ (reference sequence). Trimming cost V 6 bases and J 2 bases, with 26 bases left between them. This CDR3 has 18 residues. The CDR3 DNA reads as TGTGCCAGCAGATCCCGGGTGGAGCGGAGCGGGTCTACCTACGAGCAGTACTTC. Translation gives CASRSRVERSGSTYEQYF.

The chain is built from TRBV19 and TRBJ2-3; 8 bases match TRBD2. Germline V gene data show CDR1 as LNHDA and CDR2 as SQIVND (reference sequence). Trimming removed 3 bases from V and 5 bases from J; junction bases left unmatched: 1. This CDR3 has 13 amino acids. Here the CDR3 DNA reads TGTGCCAGTAGTATTGCGGGAGGAGATACGCAGTATTTT. Its translation is CASSIAGGDTQYF.

This chain joins TRBV24-1 and TRBJ1-1; 8 nucleotides agree with TRBD1. J was trimmed by 4 bases and V by 6 bases; bases with no gene match: 6. CDR3 length: 14 amino acids. Germline V lookup: CDR1 KGHDR, CDR2 SFDVKD. CDR3 DNA sequence: TGTGCCACCAGTAGGGCAGGGGGCAGCACTGAAGCTTTCTTT. This gives the protein CATSRAGGSTEAFF.

The chain links TRBV2 to TRBJ1-3; TRBD1 agrees at 9 bases. The germline V gene has CDR1 SNHLY and CDR2 FYNNEI. This CDR3 region has 15 residues. V was pared by 11 bases and J by 0 bases, with 8 bases of the junction left unmatched. The CDR3 sequence: CAGGQGITSGNTIYF. The CDR3 DNA sequence: TGTGCCGGCGGACAGGGGATTACCTCTGGAAACACCATATATTTT.

The J gene is TRBJ2-5, the V gene TRBV9, with 9 bases lining up with TRBD2. The V segment lost 4 bases and the J segment 4 bases; nucleotides outside the gene matches: 11. The CDR3 spans 16 residues. In germline, CDR1 is SGDLS, CDR2 YYNGEE. The CDR3 loop is CASSPRGAGGRETQYF. The CDR3 coding sequence is TGTGCCAGCAGCCCCCGGGGGGCGGGGGGGCGAGAGACCCAGTACTTC.

V usage is TRBV3-1 (or the pseudogene TRBV3-2) and J usage is TRBJ1-6, with 9 bases lining up with TRBD1. Losses at the gene ends were 0 bases for V and 9 bases for J; bases not matched to a gene: 6. This CDR3 is 16 amino acids long. Germline CDR1 LGHDT, CDR2 YNNKEL (reference sequence). The CDR3 region has the DNA TGTGCCAGCAGCCAAGATCCCGGACAGGGGATTTCACCCCTCCACTTT. Its translation: CASSQDPGQGISPLHF.

The rearrangement joins TRBV7-2 to TRBJ1-4; maybe TRBD1 (6 bases). With 5 bases removed from V and 5 bases from J, the gap between germline ends came to 9 bases. The CDR3 contains 13 residues. Looked up from germline, CDR1 is SGHTA and CDR2 is FQGNSA. The CDR3 reads CASSQGQNEKLFF. In DNA, the CDR3 is TGTGCCAGCAGCCAGGGACAAAATGAAAAACTGTTTTTT. The full variable domain, its missing parts supplied by reference TRBV7-2 and TRBJ1-4, is GAGVSQSPSNKVTEKGKDVELRCDPISGHTALYWYRQSLGQGLEFLIYFQGNSAPDKSGLPSDRFSAERTGGSVSTLTIQRTQQEDSAVYLCASSQGQNEKLFFGSGTQLSVL.

This sequence joins TRBV7-2 and TRBJ1-2, with TRBD1 matching 12 bases. The V gene end was trimmed by 8 bases and the J gene end by 7 bases; junction bases not matched to a gene: 14. Germline V lookup: CDR1 SGHTA, CDR2 FQGNSA. CDR3 length: 16 residues. This CDR3 is CASSPMGQGAKGGYTF. CDR3 DNA sequence: TGTGCCAGCTCCCCGATGGGACAGGGGGCGAAGGGTGGCTACACCTTC.

The chain is built from TRBV18 and TRBJ1-5; the match to TRBD1 covers 9 bases. The CDR3 is 15 residues long. Germline CDR1 and CDR2: KGHSH and LQKENI. V was pared by 3 bases and J by 4 bases, with 4 bases of the junction left unmatched. The CDR3 region has the DNA TGTGCCAGCTCACCGGGGACAGGGATAAATCAGCCCCAGCATTTT. Residues: CASSPGTGINQPQHF.

The gene calls are TRBV6-6 and TRBJ2-1, with 8 bases fitting TRBD2. V lost 2 bases, J lost 3 bases, and 6 bases stayed unmatched. Germline lookup yields CDR1 MNHNY and CDR2 SVGAGI (reference sequence). The CDR3 has 16 amino acids. The CDR3 loop is CASSYPRRGGYNEQFF. In DNA form, the CDR3 reads TGTGCCAGCAGTTACCCTAGACGGGGGGGCTACAATGAGCAGTTCTTC.

V is TRBV4-2 and J is TRBJ2-7; no clear D gene. The CDR3 length is 13 residues. The V gene lost 1 base and the J gene lost 6 bases, with 10 bases spanning the gap. The germline CDR1 and CDR2 sequences are LGHNA and YNFKEQ. CDR3 sequence (DNA): TGTGCCAGCAGCCAAGGAGGTAGTGGCGAGCAGTACTTC. Translated, it gives CASSQGGSGEQYF.

This clone was seen a few times. The chain couples TRBV5-4 to TRBJ2-2; 7 positions agree with TRBD2. This CDR3 region has 17 residues. V shed 4 bases, J shed 0 bases, and the junction held 9 bases outside the gene matches. Per germline, CDR1 SGHNT and CDR2 YYREEE (reference sequence). This chain's CDR3 is CASSSGASSPNTGELFF. The DNA for the CDR3 is TGTGCCAGCAGCAGCGGGGCTAGCAGTCCGAACACCGGGGAGCTGTTTTTT.

The rearrangement uses TRBV6-4 and TRBJ2-1, with 7 bases identical to TRBD2. The germline gives CDR1 MRHNA, CDR2 SNTAGT. V gave up 3 bases and J gave up 10 bases; unmatched junction bases: 3. The length of the CDR3 is 12 residues. CDR3 region: CASSEGGREQFF. CDR3 DNA sequence: TGTGCCAGCAGTGAAGGCGGGAGAGAGCAGTTCTTC.

This chain connects TRBV5-1 to TRBJ2-5, with a possible D match to TRBD2 (6 bases). CDR3 length: 15 residues. Germline lookup yields CDR1 SGHRS and CDR2 YFSETQ. Trimming pared 4 bases from V and 5 bases from J, leaving 18 bases between. Here the CDR3 reads CASSRDAGPRETQYF. The CDR3 DNA sequence: TGCGCCAGCAGCCGGGATGCGGGGCCGCGGGAGACCCAGTACTTC.

The chain employs TRBV7-2 and TRBJ2-7, with 8 bases matching TRBD1. CDR3 length: 15 residues. Germline loops: CDR1 SGHTA, CDR2 FQGNSA. The J segment lost 4 bases and the V segment lost 1 base, leaving 6 bases of the junction unmatched. CDR3 coding DNA: TGTGCCAGCAGCTTAGGTGGACAGGGAAAGTACGAGCAGTACTTC. Translated: CASSLGGQGKYEQYF.

The rearrangement joins TRBV4-2 to TRBJ1-2, with a tentative D call TRBD1 (6 bases). Trimming cost V 4 bases and J 0 bases, with 12 bases left between them. Per the germline V gene, CDR1 is LGHNA and CDR2 is YNFKEQ. The CDR3 is 15 amino acids. For the CDR3, the DNA is TGTGCCAGCAGCCCAGACAGGATAGCTAACTATGGCTACACCTTC. Protein: CASSPDRIANYGYTF.

This chain joins TRBV7-2 and TRBJ2-7; 7 positions agree with TRBD1. The V gene end was trimmed by 1 base and the J gene end by 8 bases; junction bases not matched to a gene: 8. The CDR3 is 14 amino acids. Per germline, CDR1 SGHTA and CDR2 FQGNSA. CDR3 amino acids: CASSLGDRAYKQYF. In DNA form, the CDR3 reads TGTGCCAGCAGCTTAGGGGACAGAGCTTATAAGCAGTACTTC.

Details on this clone: Relative to the germline gene, one junction end is altered; a read error may explain this. The chain recombines TRBV6-1 with TRBJ2-7; TRBD2 matches at 8 bases. The CDR3 spans 16 residues. Germline CDR1 MNHNS, CDR2 SASEGT. CDR3 residues: CASSQAGGRSSYEQYF. The CDR3 DNA reads TGTGCCAGCAGTCAAGCTGGCGGGAGGTCCTCCTACGAGCAGTACTTC.

As DNA, the CDR3 is TGTGCCAGCAGTGACTCCGGCGGGGGATACAATGAGCAGTTCTTC. It encodes CASSDSGGGYNEQFF. This sequence joins TRBV6-4 and TRBJ2-1; 7 bases line up with TRBD2. This CDR3 is 15 amino acids long. Unmatched junction bases numbered 3, after V lost 0 bases and J lost 4 bases. Germline V gene lookup returns CDR1 MRHNA and CDR2 SNTAGT.

V and J are TRBV6-2 or TRBV6-3 and TRBJ2-3, with 7 bases aligning to TRBD2. CDR3 length equals 13 residues. Germline CDR1 is MNHEY and CDR2 is SVGEGT. Unmatched junction bases numbered 3, after V lost 6 bases and J lost 3 bases. CDR3 sequence: CASSRTRTDTQYF. The CDR3 coding sequence is TGTGCCAGCAGCCGGACTAGGACAGATACGCAGTATTTT.

The table lists this clone with a count of one. This rearrangement joins TRBV5-8 to TRBJ2-5; 9 bases agree with TRBD1. Germline V lookup: CDR1 SGHTS, CDR2 YDEGEE. J gave up 3 bases and V 4 bases, and 7 bases lay outside the gene matches. There are 15 residues in the CDR3. The CDR3 coding sequence is TGTGCCAGCAGCCAACAACAGGGGGCGAAAGAGACCCAGTACTTC. Residues: CASSQQQGAKETQYF.

The chain is built from TRBV7-2 and TRBJ2-5, with 7 bases aligning to TRBD1. V was pared by 5 bases and J by 2 bases, with 11 bases of the junction left unmatched. The germline gives CDR1 SGHTA, CDR2 FQGNSA. The CDR3 is 16 amino acids. CDR3 loop: CASSEPRDSPQETQYF. In DNA form, the CDR3 reads TGTGCCAGCAGCGAGCCCCGGGACAGCCCTCAAGAGACCCAGTACTTC.

The chain carries TRBV2 and TRBJ2-2, with 7 bases lining up with TRBD1. The germline CDR1 and CDR2 sequences are SNHLY and FYNNEI. The CDR3 consists of 16 residues. Losses at the gene ends were 5 bases for V and 2 bases for J; bases not matched to a gene: 8. The CDR3 loop reads CASSFTGTENTGELFF. In DNA form, the CDR3 reads TGTGCCAGCAGTTTTACCGGGACAGAAAACACCGGGGAGCTGTTTTTT.

The V gene is TRBV7-9, the J gene TRBJ1-2, with D perhaps matching TRBD1 (5 bases). V was cut by 3 bases and J by 3 bases, with 14 bases left in between. Germline values: CDR1 SEHNR, CDR2 FQNEAQ (reference sequence). The length of the CDR3 is 15 residues. The CDR3 DNA sequence: TGTGCCAGCAGCTTCAGGGTTGGAAAGGACTATGGCTACACCTTC. Its translation is CASSFRVGKDYGYTF.

The rearrangement uses TRBV5-1 and TRBJ2-2, with TRBD1 matching 7 bases. Per germline, CDR1 SGHRS and CDR2 YFSETQ. This CDR3 is 18 amino acids long. The ends lost 0 bases at V and 0 bases at J; junction bases unmatched: 8. CDR3 DNA sequence: TGCGCCAGCAGCTTGGGGTACCAAGGGGGCGCGAACACCGGGGAGCTGTTTTTT. Translated, it gives CASSLGYQGGANTGELFF.